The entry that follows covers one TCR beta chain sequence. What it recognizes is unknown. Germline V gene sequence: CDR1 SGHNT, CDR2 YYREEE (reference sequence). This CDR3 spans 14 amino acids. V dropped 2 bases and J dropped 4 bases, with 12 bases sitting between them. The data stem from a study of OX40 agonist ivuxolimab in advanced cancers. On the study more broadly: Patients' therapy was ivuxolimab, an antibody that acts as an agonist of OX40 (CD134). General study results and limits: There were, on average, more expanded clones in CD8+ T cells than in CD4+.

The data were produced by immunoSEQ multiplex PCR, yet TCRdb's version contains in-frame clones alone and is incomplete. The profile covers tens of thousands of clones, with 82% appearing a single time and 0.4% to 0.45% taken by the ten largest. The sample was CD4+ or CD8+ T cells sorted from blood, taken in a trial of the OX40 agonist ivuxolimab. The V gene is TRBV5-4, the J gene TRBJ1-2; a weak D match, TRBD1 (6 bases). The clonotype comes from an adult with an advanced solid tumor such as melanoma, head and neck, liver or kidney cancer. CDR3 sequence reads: CASSFPGAGYGYTF. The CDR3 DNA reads TGTGCCAGCAGCTTCCCAGGGGCAGGCTATGGCTACACCTTC.